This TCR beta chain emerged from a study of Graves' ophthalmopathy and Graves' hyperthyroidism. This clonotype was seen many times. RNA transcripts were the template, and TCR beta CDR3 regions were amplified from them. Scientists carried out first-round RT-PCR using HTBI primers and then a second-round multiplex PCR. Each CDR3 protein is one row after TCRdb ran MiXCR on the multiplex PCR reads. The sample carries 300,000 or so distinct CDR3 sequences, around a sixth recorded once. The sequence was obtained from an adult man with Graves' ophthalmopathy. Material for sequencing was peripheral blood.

The CDR3 DNA sequence: TGTGCCAGCAGGACAGTTGCGAACACCGGGGAGCTGTTTTTT. It specifies CASRTVANTGELFF. The rearrangement joins TRBV7-2 to TRBJ2-2; maybe TRBD1 (5 bases). The CDR3 is made up of 14 amino acids. Germline lookup yields CDR1 SGHTA and CDR2 FQGNSA. The V end was cut by 6 bases, the J end by 0 bases, with 8 bases between.